The 16 T cell receptor beta chains below all came from one sample that was sequenced in a study of T cells in Graves' hyperthyroidism and ophthalmopathy. What was amplified from RNA transcripts were TCR beta CDR3 regions. First-round RT-PCR with HTBI primers amplified the TCR CDR3 region. TCRdb used MiXCR to reprocess the multiplex PCR reads, holding one entry per CDR3 protein. The sample has a few hundred thousand distinct CDR3 sequences; roughly 14% are singletons. The source material was blood. The source is a woman aged 40 to 50 with Graves' hyperthyroidism that later progressed to Graves' ophthalmopathy.

CDR3 sequence reads: CSAIGTGASNEKLFF. CDR3 DNA sequence: TGCAGCGCCATCGGGACAGGGGCCTCCAATGAAAAACTGTTTTTT. The rearrangement joins TRBV29-1 to TRBJ1-4; 10 bases align to TRBD1. This CDR3 has 15 amino acids. Trimming removed 7 bases from V and 5 bases from J; junction bases left unmatched: 10. Germline V gene sequence: CDR1 SQVTM, CDR2 ANQGSEA.

The sample holds many counts of this clonotype. The J gene is TRBJ2-2, the V gene TRBV20-1, with 8 bases aligning to TRBD2. The CDR3 runs to 15 residues. The V segment lost 3 bases and the J segment 4 bases; nucleotides outside the gene matches: 7. Germline V gene sequence: CDR1 DFQATT, CDR2 SNEGSKA (reference sequence). DNA of the CDR3: TGCAGTGCTAGGCCCAGCGGGAGCCGCACCGGGGAGCTGTTTTTT. Translation gives CSARPSGSRTGELFF.

Many counts were recorded for this clonotype. The J gene is TRBJ1-1, the V gene TRBV6-1; weak D call: TRBD1 (5 bases). V lost 4 bases to trimming and J lost 8 bases, with 14 bases between them. The germline V gene encodes CDR1 MNHNS and CDR2 SASEGT. The CDR3 totals 13 residues. The CDR3 nucleotides are TGTGCCAGCAGTGCTTTATCAGGGATCGAAGCTTTCTTT. Amino acid sequence: CASSALSGIEAFF.

The chain uses TRBV15 and TRBJ1-4, with TRBD1 identical over 12 bases. V trimming: 3 bases; J trimming: 8 bases; junction bases outside the gene matches: 7. Germline loops: CDR1 LNHNV, CDR2 YYDKDF (reference sequence). The CDR3 is 16 amino acids. Here the CDR3 reads CATSSSGTGGLEKLFF. CDR3 nucleotides: TGTGCCACCAGCAGCTCCGGGACAGGGGGCCTGGAAAAACTGTTTTTT.

This clonotype has a count of ten or more. The chain recombines TRBV19 with TRBJ1-1, with a weak D call TRBD1 (5 bases). Deletions cut 5 bases from V and 1 base from J, with 11 bases between. This CDR3 is built from 14 residues. Germline lookup yields CDR1 LNHDA and CDR2 SQIVND (reference sequence). CDR3 in DNA: TGTGCCAGTAGTGCTGGGACGGCGAACACTGAAGCTTTCTTT. Protein product: CASSAGTANTEAFF.

This clonotype was counted ten times or more. The chain carries TRBV7-8 and TRBJ1-6, with TRBD1 matching over 7 bases. The CDR3 loop spans 14 amino acids. J lost 7 bases, V lost 3 bases, and 3 bases had no gene match. Germline CDR1 SGHVS, CDR2 FQNEAQ. The DNA for the CDR3 is TGTGCCAGCAGCTTCCGGGACAGAAATTCACCCCTCCACTTT. Amino acid sequence: CASSFRDRNSPLHF. Supplemented by reference TRBV7-8 and TRBJ1-6, the full variable domain reads GAGVSQSPRYKVAKRGQDVALRCDPISGHVSLFWYQQALGQGPEFLTYFQNEAQLDKSGLPSDRFFAERPEGSVSTLKIQRTQQEDSAVYLCASSFRDRNSPLHFGNGTRLTVT.

This clonotype appeared many times. The chain uses TRBV27 and TRBJ2-4; D is possibly TRBD1 (6 bases). The CDR3 is 16 amino acids. The germline gives CDR1 MNHEY, CDR2 SMNVEV (reference sequence). V dropped 7 bases and J dropped 1 base, with 17 bases sitting between them. The CDR3 nucleotides read TGTGCCAGCACCGTTAATTCAGGGGAGGCCAAAAACATTCAGTACTTC. Translated: CASTVNSGEAKNIQYF.

Many counts were recorded for this clonotype. CDR3 in amino acids: CASSLSGETQYF. The CDR3 bases are TGTGCCAGCAGTTTATCGGGAGAGACCCAGTACTTC. The chain is built from TRBV27 and TRBJ2-5; D is uncertain. CDR3 length equals 12 residues. V gave up 0 bases and J gave up 4 bases, with 3 bases separating them. Germline lookup yields CDR1 MNHEY and CDR2 SMNVEV (reference sequence).

The sample holds many counts of this clonotype. The genes are TRBV6-1 and TRBJ1-5; D perhaps matches TRBD1 (5 bases). Deletions cut 6 bases from V and 1 base from J, with 13 bases between. This CDR3 comprises 15 residues. Germline lookup yields CDR1 MNHNS and CDR2 SASEGT. Here the CDR3 DNA reads TGTGCCAGCAGGTTCGGACAAGTAAGCAATCAGCCCCAGCATTTT. Translating it yields CASRFGQVSNQPQHF.

CDR3 sequence: CASRMGSSSYNEQFF. DNA of the CDR3: TGTGCCAGCAGAATGGGGAGTTCATCCTACAATGAGCAGTTCTTC. V and J are TRBV6-1 and TRBJ2-1; D is perhaps TRBD2 (5 bases). Germline assignment: CDR1 MNHNS and CDR2 SASEGT. V was pared by 6 bases and J by 1 base, with 13 bases between. The CDR3 loop spans 15 amino acids.

The chain links TRBV30 to TRBJ1-5, with D possibly being TRBD1 (6 bases). The V end was cut by 4 bases, the J end by 0 bases, with 10 bases between. CDR3 size: 14 residues. The germline gives CDR1 GTSNPN, CDR2 SVGIG (reference sequence). This CDR3 reads CAWTGQNSNQPQHF. The CDR3 region has the DNA TGTGCCTGGACCGGACAGAATAGCAATCAGCCCCAGCATTTT.

The sample holds a few counts of this clonotype. This chain connects TRBV6-5 to TRBJ1-5; D is unresolved. Trimming shortened V by 0 bases and J by 6 bases, and 6 bases separated the two germline ends. CDR1 is MNHEY and CDR2 is SVGAGI in the germline V gene. The CDR3 extends over 13 amino acids. The CDR3 region is CASSYSYGQPQHF. DNA for the CDR3: TGTGCCAGCAGTTACTCGTACGGTCAGCCCCAGCATTTT.

As concerns this clonotype: A much larger clone differs from this one at a single base, so this may be a read error. The chain links TRBV7-3 to TRBJ2-3; D not certain. The CDR3 has 13 amino acids. Trimming left V 4 bases short and J 2 bases short, with 7 bases between. From germline, CDR1 is SGHTA and CDR2 FQGTGA. As DNA, the CDR3 is TGTGCCAGCAGCTCTCCGACCACAGATACGCAGTATTTT. Its translation: CASSSPTTDTQYF.

This clonotype has a handful of counts. The gene calls are TRBV27 and TRBJ1-2; 8 bases are a match to TRBD1. Germline values: CDR1 MNHEY, CDR2 SMNVEV (reference sequence). This CDR3 is built from 13 residues. V was pared by 6 bases and J by 6 bases, with 6 bases of the junction left unmatched. This CDR3 is CASSPDRGNGYTF. CDR3 bases: TGTGCCAGCAGCCCTGACAGGGGAAATGGCTACACCTTC.

This clonotype showed up many times. The CDR3 region is CASIRLWRDHYNEQFF. The CDR3 nucleotides are TGTGCCAGCATCCGGCTATGGCGGGACCACTACAATGAGCAGTTCTTC. This rearrangement joins TRBV2 to TRBJ2-1; TRBD2 is a possible D gene (6 bases). Deletions cut 7 bases from V and 3 bases from J, with 19 bases between. The CDR3 spans 16 residues. Germline V gives CDR1 SNHLY, CDR2 FYNNEI.

This chain connects TRBV2 to TRBJ2-3; 7 positions match TRBD1. This CDR3 region has 16 residues. Trimming at V came to 5 bases and at J to 3 bases, leaving 11 bases not matched to a gene. Germline V gene data show CDR1 as SNHLY and CDR2 as FYNNEI. DNA of the CDR3: TGTGCCAGCAGTATTCCTCAGGGGGAGTTGACAGATACGCAGTATTTT. This sequence encodes CASSIPQGELTDTQYF.